Each of the 8 T cell receptor beta chains below was sequenced from the same sample in a study of beta chain features in type 1 diabetes (dated by TCRdb to the late 2010s). General conclusions and limits of the study: A moderate but significant shortening of TCRB CDR3 length was observed in type 1 diabetes patients in all four CD4+ subsets.

Library generation was performed with the immunoSEQ multiplex PCR assay. The entire isolated RNA was reverse transcribed using the High Capacity cDNA Reverse Transcription Kit, and thus expressed TCRB transcripts were sequenced. TCRdb retrieved this table from immuneACCESS and kept in-frame rearrangements only. Not all clones are present; in checked studies, unresolved V genes account for under half, and no reason is known for the remainder. The sample table records roughly 38,000 clones; approximately 61% of these occur just once. More than 1.5% of the sample is held by the ten biggest clonotypes. No antigen has been identified for these receptors. The sample taken for sequencing was Tregs from blood. The cell subset or site label, as the study defines it: regulatory CD4+ T cells. All receptors derive from a man between 25 and 39 years old with type 1 diabetes. Some clones in this sample may be carry-over from other donors' samples.

This clone was counted between two and nine times. The CDR3 spells CASSFIGASSYNEQFF. CDR3 DNA sequence: TGCGCCAGCAGCTTTATAGGAGCCTCCTCCTACAATGAGCAGTTCTTC. The J gene is TRBJ2-1, the V gene TRBV5-1, with no clear D. The CDR3 has 16 amino acids. In germline, CDR1 is SGHRS, CDR2 YFSETQ. The V and J ends lost 2 bases and 0 bases respectively, with 12 bases between them.

The chain carries TRBV10-3 and TRBJ2-7; possible D gene TRBD2, 5 bases. V shed 5 bases and J shed 0 bases, with 11 bases lying between them. The CDR3 contains 14 residues. Germline V lookup: CDR1 ENHRY, CDR2 SYGVKD. The CDR3 bases are TGTGCCATCAGTTCCTTAGGGAGCTCCTACGAGCAGTACTTC. Its translation is CAISSLGSSYEQYF.

J is TRBJ2-3 and V is TRBV18, with 8 bases that match TRBD1. There are 15 residues in the CDR3. J lost 4 bases, V lost 5 bases, and 8 bases had no gene match. Germline CDR1 reads KGHSH; CDR2 reads LQKENI. The CDR3 nucleotides read TGTGCCAGCTCAACTGGACAGGGAAGGGCAGATACGCAGTATTTT. It translates to CASSTGQGRADTQYF.

This clone was seen only a few times. V usage is TRBV7-2 and J usage is TRBJ2-1, with a possible D match to TRBD2 (5 bases). This CDR3 region has 14 residues. Germline loops: CDR1 SGHTA, CDR2 FQGNSA. With 2 bases removed from V and 4 bases from J, the gap between germline ends came to 9 bases. The CDR3 DNA reads as TGTGCCAGCAGCTTACGGGGTAGTTACAATGAGCAGTTCTTC. It translates to CASSLRGSYNEQFF. The full variable domain, rest sourced from reference TRBV7-2 and TRBJ2-1, is GAGVSQSPSNKVTEKGKDVELRCDPISGHTALYWYRQSLGQGLEFLIYFQGNSAPDKSGLPSDRFSAERTGGSVSTLTIQRTQQEDSAVYLCASSLRGSYNEQFFGPGTRLTVL.

The chain has TRBV7-9 and TRBJ1-1, with unresolved D. V lost 5 bases to trimming and J lost 7 bases, with 8 bases between them. Germline V gene data show CDR1 as SEHNR and CDR2 as FQNEAQ (reference sequence). The CDR3 sequence is 11 residues long. DNA of the CDR3: TGTGCCAGCAGCGCCTATGTTGAAGCTTTCTTT. Its translation is CASSAYVEAFF.

The rearrangement joins TRBV11-1 to TRBJ1-6; TRBD1 matches 9 bases. This CDR3 is built from 16 residues. V lost 2 bases to trimming and J lost 10 bases; unmatched junction nucleotides: 9. CDR1 and CDR2 from the germline V gene are SGHAT and FQDESV (reference sequence). This CDR3 reads CASSLLTTGGMSPLHF. The CDR3 bases are TGTGCCAGCAGCTTATTGACGACAGGGGGGATGTCACCCCTCCACTTT.

For the CDR3, the DNA is TGTGCCAGCAGCTTAGACAGGGTGAGCAATCAGCCCCAGCATTTT. This codes for CASSLDRVSNQPQHF. This chain links TRBV7-2 with TRBJ1-5; a possible D gene is TRBD1 (6 bases). V was shortened by 1 base and J by 1 base, with 8 bases between the two germline ends. The CDR3 loop spans 15 amino acids. Germline V gene data show CDR1 as SGHTA and CDR2 as FQGNSA.

The rearrangement links TRBV30 to TRBJ2-7, with D possibly matching TRBD2 (6 bases). Trimming removed 7 bases from V and 4 bases from J, with 14 bases in between. Germline V gives CDR1 GTSNPN, CDR2 SVGIG (reference sequence). CDR3 size: 12 residues. The CDR3 nucleotides read TGTGCCTCATCCCGTGGGGGGTACGAGCAGTACTTC. Protein sequence: CASSRGGYEQYF.